This paragraph reports one T cell receptor beta chain. Its antigen remains unidentified. PCR employed 60 Vbeta and 13 Jbeta primers. The data were produced by immunoSEQ multiplex PCR, yet TCRdb's version contains in-frame clones alone and is incomplete. The sample holds over 150,000 clones; approximately 74% are singletons and the top ten take approximately 2.6%. The CDR3 consists of 12 residues. Germline V gene data show CDR1 as SGHDT and CDR2 as YYEEEE. The V gene lost 0 bases and the J gene lost 7 bases, with 7 bases spanning the gap. The data stem from a study of cytomegalovirus exposure and HLA in healthy donors. Turning to the study itself: Assignment to the Caucasian-associated ancestry cluster applied to around 80% of the approximately 420 genotyped donors. Study findings and constraints: It was reported that TCR beta sequences correctly inferred the HLA-A and HLA-B alleles for most subjects. CMV serostatus was the only immune exposure information that was available. Cytomegalovirus-associated TCR beta chains were listed, numbering approximately 150.

The TCR comes from a man between 18 and 29 years old in good health and CMV-seronegative. The material sequenced was PBMCs. The chain is built from TRBV5-6 and TRBJ1-2; D uncertain. The CDR3 reads CASSLGGSGYTF. In DNA, the CDR3 is TGTGCCAGCAGCTTGGGAGGGTCTGGCTACACCTTC.